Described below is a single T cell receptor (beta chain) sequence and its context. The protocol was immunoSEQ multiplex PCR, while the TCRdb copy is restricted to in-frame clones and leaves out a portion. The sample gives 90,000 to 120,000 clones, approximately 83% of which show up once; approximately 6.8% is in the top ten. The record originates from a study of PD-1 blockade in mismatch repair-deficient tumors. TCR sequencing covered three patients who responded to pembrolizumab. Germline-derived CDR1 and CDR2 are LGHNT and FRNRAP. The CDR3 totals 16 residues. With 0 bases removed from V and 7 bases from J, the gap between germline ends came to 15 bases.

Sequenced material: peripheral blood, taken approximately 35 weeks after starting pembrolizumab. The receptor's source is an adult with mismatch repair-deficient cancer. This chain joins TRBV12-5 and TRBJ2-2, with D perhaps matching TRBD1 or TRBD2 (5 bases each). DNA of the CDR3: TGTGCTAGTGGTTTGGTACTGGGGGTTGATGGCGGGGAGCTGTTTTTT. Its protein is CASGLVLGVDGGELFF.